A single sample is the source of the 15 T cell receptor beta chains below, sequenced in a study of CD8 T cells in Susac syndrome. Reverse transcription used about 0.45 to 1 ug RNA and random hexamers. Via MiXCR, TCRdb re-called the immunoSEQ multiplex PCR reads, giving one row per CDR3 protein. The sample lists 150,000 or so distinct CDR3 sequences; about 94% were seen once. The sample consisted of CD8+ T cells from PBMCs. These receptor sequences come from a human donor with multiple sclerosis.

The V and J genes are TRBV28 and TRBJ2-6; D uncertain. Germline loops: CDR1 MDHEN, CDR2 SYDVKM. The length of the CDR3 is 16 residues. V shed 10 bases and J shed 4 bases, with 20 bases lying between them. The CDR3 bases are TGTGCCACCCTGCTCCCGGCAGGCCAGGGGGCCAACGTCCTGACTTTC. Its translation: CATLLPAGQGANVLTF.

The chain joins TRBV12-3 or TRBV12-4 to TRBJ2-7, with TRBD2 as a possible D gene (6 bases). The CDR3 extends over 14 amino acids. V lost 7 bases, J lost 3 bases, and 16 bases lay in between. The CDR3 DNA reads TGTGCCAGCACCCGGGGGACGGAATACTACGAGCAGTACTTC. Translated, it gives CASTRGTEYYEQYF.

The gene calls are TRBV13 and TRBJ1-2, with D hard to call. V lost 9 bases and J 7 bases, leaving 15 bases between the germline ends. The CDR3 sequence is 12 residues long. Germline loops: CDR1 PRHDT, CDR2 FYEKMQ (reference sequence). This CDR3 is CASSGGRSGYTF. CDR3 DNA sequence: TGTGCCAGTAGCGGAGGGAGAAGTGGCTACACCTTC.

This chain uses TRBV5-1 with TRBJ1-2; D gene ambiguous. V was pared by 1 base and J by 0 bases, with 10 bases between. Germline values: CDR1 SGHRS, CDR2 YFSETQ. The CDR3 consists of 15 residues. Here the CDR3 reads CASSLLQPSNYGYTF. The CDR3 bases are TGCGCCAGCAGCTTGTTACAACCCTCTAACTATGGCTACACCTTC. Using reference TRBV5-1 and TRBJ1-2 for the parts outside the CDR3, the full variable domain is KAGVTQTPRYLIKTRGQQVTLSCSPISGHRSVSWYQQTPGQGLQFLFEYFSETQRNKGNFPGRFSGRQFSNSRSEMNVSTLELGDSALYLCASSLLQPSNYGYTFGSGTRLTVV.

CDR3 sequence (DNA): TGTGCCAGCAGTTCGGGACAGGGCCGAGAGACCCAGTACTTC. This gives the protein CASSSGQGRETQYF. V and J are TRBV6-5 and TRBJ2-5; 9 bases align to TRBD1. The CDR3 consists of 14 residues. V lost 4 bases to trimming and J lost 4 bases; unmatched junction nucleotides: 4. Germline assignment: CDR1 MNHEY and CDR2 SVGAGI.

The chain carries TRBV6-5 and TRBJ2-7; TRBD1 is a possible D gene (5 bases). V lost 1 base and J 6 bases, leaving 10 bases between the germline ends. CDR1 and CDR2 from the germline V gene are MNHEY and SVGAGI. CDR3 length equals 13 residues. CDR3 nucleotides: TGTGCCAGCAGTTACTACAGGTCTGGCGAGCAGTACTTC. It codes for CASSYYRSGEQYF.

The chain has TRBV15 and TRBJ1-2; D possibly corresponds to TRBD1 (5 bases). CDR1 is LNHNV and CDR2 is YYDKDF in the germline V gene (reference sequence). CDR3 length equals 16 residues. With 0 bases removed from V and 4 bases from J, the gap between germline ends came to 15 bases. In nucleotides, the CDR3 is TGTGCCACCAGCAGAGATCCTGAGGGGACGATCTATGGCTACACCTTC. Residues: CATSRDPEGTIYGYTF.

The chain carries TRBV10-3 and TRBJ2-1, with TRBD2 as a possible D gene (5 bases). The CDR3 is 14 amino acids. Germline V gene data show CDR1 as ENHRY and CDR2 as SYGVKD. V was trimmed by 4 bases and J by 2 bases, leaving 9 bases between them. Here the CDR3 reads CAISGEPPYNEQFF. The DNA of the CDR3 is TGTGCCATCAGTGGGGAGCCTCCCTACAATGAGCAGTTCTTC.

This sequence joins TRBV3-1 and TRBJ2-1, with D uncertain. CDR1 is LGHDT and CDR2 is YNNKEL in the germline V gene (reference sequence). V was shortened by 6 bases and J by 0 bases, with 12 bases between the two germline ends. The CDR3 contains 15 residues. The CDR3 DNA reads TGTGCCAGCAGTCCCAGAGGCGGCTCCTACAATGAGCAGTTCTTC. It specifies CASSPRGGSYNEQFF.

The chain uses TRBV6-5 and TRBJ2-7; 7 bases are shared with TRBD1. V was pared by 3 bases and J by 3 bases, with 11 bases of the junction left unmatched. CDR3 length: 16 amino acids. Germline CDR1 MNHEY, CDR2 SVGAGI. The CDR3 sequence: CASSYGDSTLGYEQYF. CDR3 in DNA: TGTGCCAGCAGTTATGGGGACAGCACTTTGGGCTACGAGCAGTACTTC.

The chain carries TRBV20-1 and TRBJ1-2; D uncertain. V lost 1 base and J 0 bases, leaving 9 bases between the germline ends. CDR1 and CDR2 from the germline V gene are DFQATT and SNEGSKA (reference sequence). The CDR3 spans 14 residues. The CDR3 region has the DNA TGCAGTGCTAGAGGGGCAGGAGCTAACTATGGCTACACCTTC. Its protein product is CSARGAGANYGYTF.

The CDR3 reads CASSFSWGMNTEAFF. In DNA form, the CDR3 reads TGCGCCAGCAGCTTCAGTTGGGGAATGAACACTGAAGCTTTCTTT. This rearrangement joins TRBV4-3 to TRBJ1-1; D remains unclear. The CDR3 has 15 amino acids. Trimming removed 5 bases at V and 0 bases at J, with 13 bases between. Germline CDR1 reads LGHNA; CDR2 reads YSLEER.

The chain has TRBV25-1 and TRBJ2-5; no clear D. Germline CDR1 MGHDK, CDR2 SYGVNS. This CDR3 has 17 amino acids. V lost 1 base and J 3 bases, leaving 18 bases between the germline ends. The CDR3 region is CASSESRVSFAEETQYF. CDR3 bases: TGTGCCAGCAGTGAATCACGTGTAAGCTTCGCCGAAGAGACCCAGTACTTC. The whole variable domain, filled in from reference TRBV25-1 and TRBJ2-5, reads EADIYQTPRYLVIGTGKKITLECSQTMGHDKMYWYQQDPGMELHLIHYSYGVNSTEKGDLSSESTVSRIRTEHFPLTLESARPSHTSQYLCASSESRVSFAEETQYFGPGTRLLVL.

The genes are TRBV27 and TRBJ1-1; 8 nucleotides agree with TRBD1. This CDR3 has 15 residues. In germline, CDR1 is MNHEY, CDR2 SMNVEV (reference sequence). V lost 7 bases, J lost 0 bases, and 7 bases stayed unmatched. The CDR3 is CASNNHRGMNTEAFF. The CDR3 DNA reads as TGTGCCAGCAATAACCACAGGGGGATGAACACTGAAGCTTTCTTT.

In its sample, this clonotype was seen once. The rearrangement uses TRBV25-1 and TRBJ1-4; D not resolved. CDR3 length equals 11 residues. Germline values: CDR1 MGHDK, CDR2 SYGVNS. V lost 3 bases and J lost 11, with 7 bases in between. The CDR3 loop is CASSELGKLFF. CDR3 DNA sequence: TGTGCCAGCAGTGAGCTAGGCAAACTGTTTTTT.